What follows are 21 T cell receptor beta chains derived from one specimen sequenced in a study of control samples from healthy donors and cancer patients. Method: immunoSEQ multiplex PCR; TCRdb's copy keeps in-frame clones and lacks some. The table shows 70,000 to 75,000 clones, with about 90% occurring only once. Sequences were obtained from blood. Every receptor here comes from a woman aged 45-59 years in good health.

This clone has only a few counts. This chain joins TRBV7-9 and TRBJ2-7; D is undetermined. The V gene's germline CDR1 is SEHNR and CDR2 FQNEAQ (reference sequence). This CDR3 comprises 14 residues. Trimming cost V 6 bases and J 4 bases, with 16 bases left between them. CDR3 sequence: CASSGDADGYEQYF. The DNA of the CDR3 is TGTGCCAGCAGTGGCGACGCCGACGGGTACGAGCAGTACTTC.

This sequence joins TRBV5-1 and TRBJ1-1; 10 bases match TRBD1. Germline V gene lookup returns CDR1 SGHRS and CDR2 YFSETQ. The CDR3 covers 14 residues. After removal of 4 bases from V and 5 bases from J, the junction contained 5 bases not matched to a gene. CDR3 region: CASSQTGGVTEAFF. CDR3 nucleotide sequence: TGCGCCAGCAGCCAGACAGGGGGCGTGACTGAAGCTTTCTTT. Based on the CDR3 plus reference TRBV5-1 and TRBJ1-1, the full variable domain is KAGVTQTPRYLIKTRGQQVTLSCSPISGHRSVSWYQQTPGQGLQFLFEYFSETQRNKGNFPGRFSGRQFSNSRSEMNVSTLELGDSALYLCASSQTGGVTEAFFGQGTRLTVV.

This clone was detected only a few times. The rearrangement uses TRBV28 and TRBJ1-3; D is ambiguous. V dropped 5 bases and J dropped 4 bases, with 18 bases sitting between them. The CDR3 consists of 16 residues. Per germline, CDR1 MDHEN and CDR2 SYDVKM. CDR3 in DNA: TGTGCCAGCAGTGGGCCCCATGCTGGAAGCGGAAACACCATATATTTT. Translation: CASSGPHAGSGNTIYF. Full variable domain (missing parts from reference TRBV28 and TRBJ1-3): DVKVTQSSRYLVKRTGEKVFLECVQDMDHENMFWYRQDPGLGLRLIYFSYDVKMKEKGDIPEGYSVSREKKERFSLILESASTNQTSMYLCASSGPHAGSGNTIYFGEGSWLTVV.

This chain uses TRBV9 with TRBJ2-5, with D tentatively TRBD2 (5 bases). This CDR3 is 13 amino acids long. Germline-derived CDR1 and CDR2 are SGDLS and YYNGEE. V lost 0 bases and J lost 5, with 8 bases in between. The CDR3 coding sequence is TGTGCCAGCAGCGTAGACGGCGGGGAGACCCAGTACTTC. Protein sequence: CASSVDGGETQYF.

The CDR3 region has the DNA TGTGCCAGCAGCCAAGCAGAGACCCAGTACTTC. Protein product: CASSQAETQYF. This chain connects TRBV4-2 to TRBJ2-5; the D is unclear. The V gene's germline CDR1 is LGHNA and CDR2 YNFKEQ. Trimming stripped 1 base from V and 4 bases from J, with 1 base between. The CDR3 length is 11 residues.

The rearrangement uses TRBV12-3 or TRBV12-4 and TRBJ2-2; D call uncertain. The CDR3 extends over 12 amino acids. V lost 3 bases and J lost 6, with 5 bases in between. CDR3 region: CASSFGPGELFF. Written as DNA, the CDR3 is TGTGCCAGCAGTTTTGGCCCCGGGGAGCTGTTTTTT.

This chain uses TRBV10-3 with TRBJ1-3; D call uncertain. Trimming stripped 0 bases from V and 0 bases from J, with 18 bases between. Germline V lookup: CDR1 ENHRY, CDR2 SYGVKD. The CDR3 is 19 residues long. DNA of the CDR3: TGTGCCATCAGTGAGTCCAAGCAGGCACAGCGAAGCTCTGGAAACACCATATATTTT. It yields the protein CAISESKQAQRSSGNTIYF.

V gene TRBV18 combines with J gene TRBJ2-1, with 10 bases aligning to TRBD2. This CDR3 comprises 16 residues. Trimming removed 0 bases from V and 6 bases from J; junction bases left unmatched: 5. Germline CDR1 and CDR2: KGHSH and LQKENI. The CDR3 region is CASSPPLLAGFNEQFF. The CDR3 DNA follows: TGTGCCAGCTCACCACCTTTACTAGCGGGATTCAATGAGCAGTTCTTC.

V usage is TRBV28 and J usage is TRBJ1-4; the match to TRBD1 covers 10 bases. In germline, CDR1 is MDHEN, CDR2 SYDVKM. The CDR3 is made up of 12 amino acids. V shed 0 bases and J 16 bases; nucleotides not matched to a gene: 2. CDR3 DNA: TGTGCCAGCAGTTTATGGGGGACAGGGGAGTTTTTT. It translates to CASSLWGTGEFF. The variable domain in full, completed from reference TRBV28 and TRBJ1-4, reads DVKVTQSSRYLVKRTGEKVFLECVQDMDHENMFWYRQDPGLGLRLIYFSYDVKMKEKGDIPEGYSVSREKKERFSLILESASTNQTSMYLCASSLWGTGEFFGSGTQLSVL.

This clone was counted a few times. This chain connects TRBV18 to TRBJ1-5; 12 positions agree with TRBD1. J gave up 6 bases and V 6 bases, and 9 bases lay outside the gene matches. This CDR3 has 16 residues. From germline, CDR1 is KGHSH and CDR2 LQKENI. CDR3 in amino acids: CASSLLGQGASQPQHF. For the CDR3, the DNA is TGTGCCAGCTCTCTGCTGGGACAGGGGGCGTCTCAGCCCCAGCATTTT.

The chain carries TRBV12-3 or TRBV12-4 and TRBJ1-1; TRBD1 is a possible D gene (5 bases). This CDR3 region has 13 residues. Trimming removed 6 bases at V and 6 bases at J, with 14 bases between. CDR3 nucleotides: TGTGCCAGCAGCCCACGAGGGGCAGCTGAAGCTTTCTTT. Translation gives CASSPRGAAEAFF.

The CDR3 spells CASSQDGAGGGGDTQYF. In DNA, the CDR3 is TGTGCCAGCAGCCAAGACGGAGCGGGAGGAGGTGGAGATACGCAGTATTTT. The gene calls are TRBV4-2 and TRBJ2-3; TRBD2 matches at 9 bases. V shed 0 bases and J 5 bases; nucleotides not matched to a gene: 9. There are 17 residues in the CDR3. CDR1 and CDR2 from the germline V gene are LGHNA and YNFKEQ.

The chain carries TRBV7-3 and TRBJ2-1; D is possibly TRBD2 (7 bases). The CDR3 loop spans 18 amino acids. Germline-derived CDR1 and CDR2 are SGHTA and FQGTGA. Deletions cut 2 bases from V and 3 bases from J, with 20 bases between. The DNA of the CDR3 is TGTGCCAGCAGCTTATTTATGTTGGGGGCGGGAGACTACAATGAGCAGTTCTTC. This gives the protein CASSLFMLGAGDYNEQFF. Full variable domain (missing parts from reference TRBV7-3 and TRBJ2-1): GAGVSQTPSNKVTEKGKYVELRCDPISGHTALYWYRQSLGQGPEFLIYFQGTGAADDSGLPNDRFFAVRPEGSVSTLKIQRTERGDSAVYLCASSLFMLGAGDYNEQFFGPGTRLTVL.

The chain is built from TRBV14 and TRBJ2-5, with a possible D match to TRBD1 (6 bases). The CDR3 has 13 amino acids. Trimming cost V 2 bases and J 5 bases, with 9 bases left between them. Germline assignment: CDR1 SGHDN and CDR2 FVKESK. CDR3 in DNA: TGTGCCAGCAGCCAAATCACAGGGGAGACCCAGTACTTC. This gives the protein CASSQITGETQYF.

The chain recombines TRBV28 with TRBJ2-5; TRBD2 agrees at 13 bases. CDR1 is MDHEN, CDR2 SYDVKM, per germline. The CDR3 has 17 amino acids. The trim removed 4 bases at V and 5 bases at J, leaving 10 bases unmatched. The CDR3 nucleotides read TGTGCCAGCAGTTCGAGCAGGACTAGCGGGAGATGGGAGACCCAGTACTTC. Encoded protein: CASSSSRTSGRWETQYF.

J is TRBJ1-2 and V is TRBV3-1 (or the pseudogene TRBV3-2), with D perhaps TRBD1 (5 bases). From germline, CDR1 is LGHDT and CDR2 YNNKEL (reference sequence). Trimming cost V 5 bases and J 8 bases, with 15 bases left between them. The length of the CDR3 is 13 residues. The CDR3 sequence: CASSYRGLRGYTF. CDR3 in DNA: TGTGCCAGCAGCTACCGGGGCTTGCGGGGCTACACCTTC.

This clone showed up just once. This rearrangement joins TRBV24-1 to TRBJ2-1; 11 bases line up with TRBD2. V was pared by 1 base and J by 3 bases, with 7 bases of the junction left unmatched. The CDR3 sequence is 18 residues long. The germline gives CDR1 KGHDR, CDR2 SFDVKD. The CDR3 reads CATSDFNSGREYYNEQFF. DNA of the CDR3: TGTGCCACCAGTGATTTTAATAGCGGGAGGGAATACTACAATGAGCAGTTCTTC.

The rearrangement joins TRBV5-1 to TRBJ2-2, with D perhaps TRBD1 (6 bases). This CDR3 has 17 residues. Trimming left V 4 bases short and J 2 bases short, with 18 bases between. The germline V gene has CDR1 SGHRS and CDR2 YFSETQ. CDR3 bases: TGCGCCAGCAGCGGCCAAACAGGGATCTTTAACACCGGGGAGCTGTTTTTT. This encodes CASSGQTGIFNTGELFF.

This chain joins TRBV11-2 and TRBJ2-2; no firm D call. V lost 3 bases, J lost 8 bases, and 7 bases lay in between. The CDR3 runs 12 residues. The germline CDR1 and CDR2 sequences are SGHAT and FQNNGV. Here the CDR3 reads CASSFSRGELFF. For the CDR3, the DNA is TGTGCCAGCAGCTTTTCAAGGGGGGAGCTGTTTTTT.

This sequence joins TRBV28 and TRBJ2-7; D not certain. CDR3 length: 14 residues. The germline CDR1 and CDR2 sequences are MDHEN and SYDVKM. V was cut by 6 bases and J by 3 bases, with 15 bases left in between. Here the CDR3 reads CASRKSSSLYEQYF. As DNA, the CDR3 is TGTGCCAGCAGGAAAAGTTCCTCCCTCTACGAGCAGTACTTC.

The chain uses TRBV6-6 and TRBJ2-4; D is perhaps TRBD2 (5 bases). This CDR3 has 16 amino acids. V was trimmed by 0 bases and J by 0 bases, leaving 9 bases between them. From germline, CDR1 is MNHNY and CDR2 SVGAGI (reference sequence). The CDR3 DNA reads TGTGCCAGCAGTTACTCGAGGGTATTAGCCAAAAACATTCAGTACTTC. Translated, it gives CASSYSRVLAKNIQYF.